This T cell receptor beta chain derives from a study of T cell responses to AZD1222 COVID-19 vaccine. Germline CDR1 and CDR2: MDHEN and SYDVKM. The CDR3 extends over 16 amino acids. V lost 4 bases and J lost 4, with 17 bases in between. Study-wide results and limits: Spike-specific TCR repertoires showed rising breadth and depth after two AZD1222 doses.

Sequencing used immunoSEQ multiplex PCR; TCRdb keeps in-frame clones, though not all of them. Seen here are more than 150,000 clones, under 95% observed once, and the top ten hold approximately 1.2%. Worth noting for this clone: Its specificity is not known.

Pooled together were second doses at about 4 or about 12 weeks. The sample here was peripheral blood, taken 28 days after the second AZD1222 dose. The chain carries TRBV28 and TRBJ2-1; possibly TRBD1 or TRBD2 for D (5 bases each). The sequence derives from an adult who received the AZD1222 COVID-19 vaccine. The CDR3 spells CASSSPRARGYNEQFF. The CDR3 DNA follows: TGTGCCAGCAGTTCTCCCAGGGCCCGAGGGTACAATGAGCAGTTCTTC.